Listed below are T cell receptor beta chains from one sample, sequenced in a study of T-cell reconstitution after alpha-beta-depleted transplantation in children. TCRdb fed the PCR reads into MiXCR, producing one record per CDR3 protein. The sample carries about 980,000 distinct CDR3 sequences, under 30% recorded once. The input for sequencing was PBMCs, mostly from graft donor cells, taken 360 days after TCRalphabeta/CD19-depleted stem cell transplant. These receptors were obtained from a boy under three years old who had a stem cell transplant for SCID, so the T cells may come from the graft donor. The CDR3 runs from the conserved cysteine through the conserved F or W. Fields, in order: D gene, V gene, J gene, CDR3 length, clone size, CDR3 DNA, CDR3 protein. D genes are given only for firm matches. Clone sizes are given selectively: once, few, many, or a class where the clone is expanded.

NA,TRBV20-1,TRBJ2-3,18,few,TGCAGTGCCCGGGGGACACTCGGCACGGCCTCGGCCACAGATACGCAGTATTTT,CSARGTLGTASATDTQYF
NA,TRBV7-2,TRBJ2-3,14,NA,TGTGCCAGCAGCTTAGGTAGCGGTGTAAATACGCAGTATTTT,CASSLGSGVNTQYF
NA,TRBV29-1,TRBJ2-3,12,NA,TGCAGCGTAGCATACAACACAGATACGCAGTATTTT,CSVAYNTDTQYF
TRBD1,TRBV12-3/TRBV12-4,TRBJ2-7,12,NA,TGCGCCAGCAGAGGACAGGGGTACGAGCAGTACTTC,CASRGQGYEQYF
NA,TRBV10-3,TRBJ1-3,13,NA,TGTGCCATCAGTGAGGGTCCGGGAAACACCATATATTTT,CAISEGPGNTIYF
NA,TRBV9,TRBJ2-3,14,few,TGTGCCAGCAGCGTAGGGGCGTACCAGGATACGCAGTATTTT,CASSVGAYQDTQYF
NA,TRBV2,TRBJ2-3,14,NA,TGTGCCAGGGGGTTCGAGGGGCCGGGGGATACGCAGTATTTT,CARGFEGPGDTQYF
NA,TRBV7-2,TRBJ2-7,16,few,TGTGCCAGCAGCTTACCCTCAGGGAGCTTGACCTACGAGCAGTACTTC,CASSLPSGSLTYEQYF
NA,TRBV29-1,TRBJ1-1,13,few,TGCAGCGTTGCTCTCTCTAGGGGAGCTGAAGCTTTCTTT,CSVALSRGAEAFF
NA,TRBV12-3/TRBV12-4,TRBJ2-2,15,few,TGTGCCAGCAGTTTCTCCCCCAGTTCGGCCGGGGAGCTGTTTTTT,CASSFSPSSAGELFF
NA,TRBV6-1,TRBJ2-2,14,few,TGTGCCAGCAGGGTTACAGGGCCCACCGGGGAGCTGTTTTTT,CASRVTGPTGELFF